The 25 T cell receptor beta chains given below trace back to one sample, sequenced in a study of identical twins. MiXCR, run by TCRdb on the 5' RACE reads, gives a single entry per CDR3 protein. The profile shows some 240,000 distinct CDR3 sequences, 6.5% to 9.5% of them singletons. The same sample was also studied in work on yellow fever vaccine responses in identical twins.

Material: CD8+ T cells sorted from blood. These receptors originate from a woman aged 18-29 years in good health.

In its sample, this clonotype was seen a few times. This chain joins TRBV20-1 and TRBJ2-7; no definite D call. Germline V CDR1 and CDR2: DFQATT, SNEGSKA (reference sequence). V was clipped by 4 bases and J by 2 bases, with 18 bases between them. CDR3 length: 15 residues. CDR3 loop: CSATPLQEFPYEQYF. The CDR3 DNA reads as TGCAGTGCTACGCCCCTCCAAGAGTTCCCCTACGAGCAGTACTTC.

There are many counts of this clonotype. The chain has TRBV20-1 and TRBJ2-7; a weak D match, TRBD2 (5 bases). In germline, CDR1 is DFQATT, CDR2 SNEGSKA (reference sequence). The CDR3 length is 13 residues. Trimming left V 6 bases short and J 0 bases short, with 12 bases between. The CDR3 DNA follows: TGCAGTGCAAGGACTTCCAGCTCCTACGAGCAGTACTTC. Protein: CSARTSSSYEQYF.

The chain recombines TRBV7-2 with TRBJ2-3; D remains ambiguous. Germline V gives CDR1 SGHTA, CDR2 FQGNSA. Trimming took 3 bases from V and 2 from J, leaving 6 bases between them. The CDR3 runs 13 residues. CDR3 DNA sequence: TGTGCCAGCAGCTTCTTAAACACAGATACGCAGTATTTT. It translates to CASSFLNTDTQYF.

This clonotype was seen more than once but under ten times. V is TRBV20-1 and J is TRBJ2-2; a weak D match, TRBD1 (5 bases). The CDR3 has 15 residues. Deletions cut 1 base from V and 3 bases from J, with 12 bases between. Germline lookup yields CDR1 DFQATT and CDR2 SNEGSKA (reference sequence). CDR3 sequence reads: CSARAPDRDTGELFF. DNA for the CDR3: TGCAGTGCTAGAGCCCCCGACAGAGACACCGGGGAGCTGTTTTTT.

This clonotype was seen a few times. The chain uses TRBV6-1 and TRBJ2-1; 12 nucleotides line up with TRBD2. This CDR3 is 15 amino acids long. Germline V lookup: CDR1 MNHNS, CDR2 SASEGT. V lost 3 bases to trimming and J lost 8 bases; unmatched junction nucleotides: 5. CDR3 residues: CASSELAGGPDEQFF. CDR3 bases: TGTGCCAGCAGTGAGCTAGCGGGGGGGCCCGATGAGCAGTTCTTC.

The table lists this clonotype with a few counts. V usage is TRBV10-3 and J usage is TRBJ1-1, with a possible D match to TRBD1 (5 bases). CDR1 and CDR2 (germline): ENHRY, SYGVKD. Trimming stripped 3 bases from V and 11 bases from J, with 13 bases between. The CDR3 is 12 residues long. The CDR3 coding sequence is TGTGCCATCAGTGATCTACAGGTAGGGGCTTTCTTT. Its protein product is CAISDLQVGAFF.

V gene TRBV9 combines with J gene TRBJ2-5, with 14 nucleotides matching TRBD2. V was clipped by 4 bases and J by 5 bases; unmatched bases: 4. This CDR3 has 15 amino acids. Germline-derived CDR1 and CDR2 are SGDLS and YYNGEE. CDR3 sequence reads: CASSTGTSGSETQYF. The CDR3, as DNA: TGTGCCAGCAGCACCGGGACTAGCGGGAGTGAGACCCAGTACTTC. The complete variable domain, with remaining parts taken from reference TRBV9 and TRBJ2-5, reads DSGVTQTPKHLITATGQRVTLRCSPRSGDLSVYWYQQSLDQGLQFLIQYYNGEERAKGNILERFSAQQFPDLHSELNLSSLELGDSALYFCASSTGTSGSETQYFGPGTRLLVL.

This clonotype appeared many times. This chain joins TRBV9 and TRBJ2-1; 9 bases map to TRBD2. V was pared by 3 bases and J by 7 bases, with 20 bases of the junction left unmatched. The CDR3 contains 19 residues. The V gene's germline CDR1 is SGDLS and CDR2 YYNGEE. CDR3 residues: CASSGRGISRGGLFNEQFF. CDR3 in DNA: TGTGCCAGCAGCGGTAGGGGTATATCGCGGGGGGGCCTGTTTAATGAGCAGTTCTTC.

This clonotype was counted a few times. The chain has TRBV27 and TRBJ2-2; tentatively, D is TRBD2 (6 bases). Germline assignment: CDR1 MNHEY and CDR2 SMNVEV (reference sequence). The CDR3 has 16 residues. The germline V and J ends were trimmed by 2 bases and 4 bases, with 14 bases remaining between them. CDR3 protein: CASSLISGGSTGELFF. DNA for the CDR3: TGTGCCAGCAGTTTAATTAGTGGGGGGTCCACCGGGGAGCTGTTTTTT.

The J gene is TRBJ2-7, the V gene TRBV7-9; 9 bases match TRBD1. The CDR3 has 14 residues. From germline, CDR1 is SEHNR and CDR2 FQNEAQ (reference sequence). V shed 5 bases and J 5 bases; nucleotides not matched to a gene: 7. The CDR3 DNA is TGTGCCAGCAGCGTCCGGGACAGGGTCAACGAGCAGTACTTC. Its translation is CASSVRDRVNEQYF.

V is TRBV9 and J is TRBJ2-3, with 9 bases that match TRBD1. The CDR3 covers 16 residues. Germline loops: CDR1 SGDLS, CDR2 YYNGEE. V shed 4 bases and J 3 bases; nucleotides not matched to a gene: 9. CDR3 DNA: TGTGCCAGCAGCTTCGGACAGGGGATTATGACAGATACGCAGTATTTT. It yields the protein CASSFGQGIMTDTQYF.

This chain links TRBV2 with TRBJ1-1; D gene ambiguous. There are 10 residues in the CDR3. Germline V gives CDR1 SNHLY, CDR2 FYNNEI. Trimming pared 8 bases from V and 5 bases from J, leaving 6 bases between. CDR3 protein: CASVWTEAFF. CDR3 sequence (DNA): TGTGCCAGCGTGTGGACTGAAGCTTTCTTT.

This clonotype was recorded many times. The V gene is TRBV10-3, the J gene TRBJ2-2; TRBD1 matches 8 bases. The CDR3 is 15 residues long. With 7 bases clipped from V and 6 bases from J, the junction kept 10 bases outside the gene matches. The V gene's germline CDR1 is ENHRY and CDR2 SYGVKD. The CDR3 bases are TGTGCCATCATGGACAGGGCCGGTTCGGCCGGGGAGCTGTTTTTT. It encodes CAIMDRAGSAGELFF.

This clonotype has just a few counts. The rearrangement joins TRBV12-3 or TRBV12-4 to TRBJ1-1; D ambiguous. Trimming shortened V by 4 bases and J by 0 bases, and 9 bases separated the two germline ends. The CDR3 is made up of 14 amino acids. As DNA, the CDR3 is TGTGCCAGCAGTTACACCAGGATGAACACTGAAGCTTTCTTT. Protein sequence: CASSYTRMNTEAFF.

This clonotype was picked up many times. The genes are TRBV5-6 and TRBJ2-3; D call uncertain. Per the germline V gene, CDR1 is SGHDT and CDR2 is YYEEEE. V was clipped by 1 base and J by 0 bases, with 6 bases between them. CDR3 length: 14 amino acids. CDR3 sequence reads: CASSLIRSTDTQYF. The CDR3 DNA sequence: TGTGCCAGCAGCTTGATTCGGAGCACAGATACGCAGTATTTT.

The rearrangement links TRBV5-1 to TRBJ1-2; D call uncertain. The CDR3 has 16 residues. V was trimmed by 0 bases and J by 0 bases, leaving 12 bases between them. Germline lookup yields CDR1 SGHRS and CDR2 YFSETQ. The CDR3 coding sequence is TGCGCCAGCAGCTTGGTATGGGCGGAGACTAACTATGGCTACACCTTC. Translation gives CASSLVWAETNYGYTF.

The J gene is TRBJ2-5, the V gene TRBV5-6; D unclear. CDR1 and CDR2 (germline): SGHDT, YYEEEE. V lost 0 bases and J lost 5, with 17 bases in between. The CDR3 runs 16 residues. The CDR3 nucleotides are TGTGCCAGCAGCTTGGCCCCGATGGCCGGCTCTGAGACCCAGTACTTC. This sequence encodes CASSLAPMAGSETQYF.

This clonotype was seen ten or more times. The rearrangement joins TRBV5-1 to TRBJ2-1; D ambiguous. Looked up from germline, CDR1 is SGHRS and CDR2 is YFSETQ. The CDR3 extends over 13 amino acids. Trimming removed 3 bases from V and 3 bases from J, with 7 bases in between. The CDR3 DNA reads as TGCGCCAGCAGCTCCCGGAACTACAATGAGCAGTTCTTC. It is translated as CASSSRNYNEQFF.

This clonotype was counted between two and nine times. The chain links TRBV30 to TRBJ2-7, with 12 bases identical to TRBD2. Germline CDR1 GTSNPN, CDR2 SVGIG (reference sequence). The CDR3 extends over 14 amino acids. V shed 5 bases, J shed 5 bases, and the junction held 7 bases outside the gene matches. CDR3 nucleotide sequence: TGTGCCTGGGGTAGACTAGCGGGAGTGGACGAGCAGTACTTC. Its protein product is CAWGRLAGVDEQYF. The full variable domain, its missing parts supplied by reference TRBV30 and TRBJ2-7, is SQTIHQWPATLVQPVGSPLSLECTVEGTSNPNLYWYRQAAGRGLQLLFYSVGIGQISSEVPQNLSASRPQDRQFILSSKKLLLSDSGFYLCAWGRLAGVDEQYFGPGTRLTVT.

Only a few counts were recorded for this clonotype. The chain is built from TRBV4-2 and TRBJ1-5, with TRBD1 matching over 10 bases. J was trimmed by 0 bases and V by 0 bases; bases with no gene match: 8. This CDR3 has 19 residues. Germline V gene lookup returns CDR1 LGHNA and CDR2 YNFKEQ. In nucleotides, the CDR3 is TGTGCCAGCAGCCAAGACCTAGGGACAGGGGAGTATAGCAATCAGCCCCAGCATTTT. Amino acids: CASSQDLGTGEYSNQPQHF.

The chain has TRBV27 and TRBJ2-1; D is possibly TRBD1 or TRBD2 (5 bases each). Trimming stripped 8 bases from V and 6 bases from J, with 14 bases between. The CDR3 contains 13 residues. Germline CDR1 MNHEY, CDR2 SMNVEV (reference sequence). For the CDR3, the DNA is TGTGCCAGCGGGGGAGCCCTCCTCAATGAGCAGTTCTTC. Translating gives CASGGALLNEQFF.

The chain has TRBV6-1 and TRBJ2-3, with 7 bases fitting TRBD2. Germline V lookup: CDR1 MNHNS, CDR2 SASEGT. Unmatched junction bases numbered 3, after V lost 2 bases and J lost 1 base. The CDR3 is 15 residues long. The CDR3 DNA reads TGTGCCAGCAGTGAAAAGCGGGGACGCACAGATACGCAGTATTTT. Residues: CASSEKRGRTDTQYF.

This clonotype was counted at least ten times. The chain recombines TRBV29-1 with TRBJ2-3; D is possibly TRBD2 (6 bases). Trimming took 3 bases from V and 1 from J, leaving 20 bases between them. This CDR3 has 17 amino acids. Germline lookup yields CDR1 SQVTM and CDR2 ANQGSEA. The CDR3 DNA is TGCAGCGTTGATGGCGGGGAAGTTCAAGGGGGCACAGATACGCAGTATTTT. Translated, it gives CSVDGGEVQGGTDTQYF.

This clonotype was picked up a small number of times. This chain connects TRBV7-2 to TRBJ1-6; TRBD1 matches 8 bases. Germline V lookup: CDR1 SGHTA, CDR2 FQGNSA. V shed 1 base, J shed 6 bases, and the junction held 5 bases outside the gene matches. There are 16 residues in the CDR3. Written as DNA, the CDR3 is TGTGCCAGCAGCTTAGTGCCCACAGGGGGTAATTCACCCCTCCACTTT. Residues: CASSLVPTGGNSPLHF.

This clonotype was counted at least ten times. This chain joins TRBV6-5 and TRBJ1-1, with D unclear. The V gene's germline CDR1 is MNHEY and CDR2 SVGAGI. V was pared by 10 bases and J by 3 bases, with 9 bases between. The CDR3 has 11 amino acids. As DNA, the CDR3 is TGTGCCACCACCCTTCACACTGAAGCTTTCTTT. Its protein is CATTLHTEAFF.